This T cell receptor (beta chain) is from a study of blood T cell repertoires in COVID-19. The wider study: PBMCs, B-cell-depleted T cells, or T cells provided the cDNA or gDNA that made up the material.

The CDR3 loop spans 14 amino acids. Between the trimmed V and J ends, which lost 4 bases and 7 bases, there was a span of 17 bases. CDR1 is SGHRS, CDR2 YFSETQ, per germline. Data came from immunoSEQ multiplex PCR; TCRdb stores just in-frame clones and leaves some out. The sample has about 120,000 clones; around 78% are singletons. This receptor was obtained from an older man with acute or convalescent COVID-19. Input material: peripheral blood. The chain is built from TRBV5-1 and TRBJ1-2; D gene unclear. CDR3 DNA: TGCGCCAGCAGCCTGAGTAGAGGGTCGGGTGGCTACACCTTC. It yields the protein CASSLSRGSGGYTF.